This T cell receptor (beta chain) came from a study of blood T cell repertoires in COVID-19. Germline loops: CDR1 ENHRY, CDR2 SYGVKD. The CDR3 consists of 16 residues. Unmatched junction bases numbered 6, after V lost 5 bases and J lost 0 bases. Sequencing used immunoSEQ multiplex PCR; TCRdb keeps in-frame clones, though not all of them. The data show under 200,000 clones, around 83% seen once. This clonotype was obtained from a woman aged 70-85 years who had recovered from COVID-19. The chain has TRBV10-3 and TRBJ2-7; TRBD1 matches 11 bases. The specimen was peripheral blood. CDR3 in DNA: TGTGCCATCAGTCAGCAGGGGACAGGGGGCTCCTACGAGCAGTACTTC. Translated: CAISQQGTGGSYEQYF.